These 12 T cell receptor beta chains came from one sample sequenced in a study of blood T cell repertoires in COVID-19 (dated by TCRdb to about 2020). Library preparation used the immunoSEQ multiplex PCR assay. TCRdb took this table from immuneACCESS and kept in-frame rearrangements with V and J called. Such tables lack part of the clones; where checked against another copy, unresolved V genes explain under half of the gap, and the rest is unexplained. For this sample there are approximately 70,000 clones; about 89% appear just once. The ten largest clones add up to approximately 2.8% of the sample. What was sequenced was peripheral blood. The receptors were gathered from a man between 45 and 60 years old with COVID-19, enrolled during active disease.

J is TRBJ2-2 and V is TRBV11-1; no clear D gene. Trimming stripped 6 bases from V and 3 bases from J, with 8 bases between. The CDR3 runs 13 residues. Per the germline V gene, CDR1 is SGHAT and CDR2 is FQDESV (reference sequence). The CDR3 DNA sequence: TGTGCCAGCAGATTACAGTACACCGGGGAGCTGTTTTTT. Protein product: CASRLQYTGELFF.

This clone was seen a single time. J is TRBJ2-1 and V is TRBV28; 9 nucleotides agree with TRBD2. The germline CDR1 and CDR2 sequences are MDHEN and SYDVKM. V was pared by 8 bases and J by 5 bases, with 4 bases of the junction left unmatched. The CDR3 has 13 amino acids. The CDR3 sequence: CASLAGINNEQFF. In DNA form, the CDR3 reads TGTGCCAGCCTAGCGGGAATAAACAATGAGCAGTTCTTC.

This clone came up once. This chain connects TRBV9 to TRBJ1-2; tentatively, D is TRBD1 (5 bases). This CDR3 comprises 14 residues. Germline-derived CDR1 and CDR2 are SGDLS and YYNGEE. Deletions cut 0 bases from V and 5 bases from J, with 11 bases between. This CDR3 reads CASSVEWQGYGYTF. In DNA form, the CDR3 reads TGTGCCAGCAGCGTAGAGTGGCAGGGTTATGGCTACACCTTC. The variable domain in full, completed from reference TRBV9 and TRBJ1-2, reads DSGVTQTPKHLITATGQRVTLRCSPRSGDLSVYWYQQSLDQGLQFLIQYYNGEERAKGNILERFSAQQFPDLHSELNLSSLELGDSALYFCASSVEWQGYGYTFGSGTRLTVV.

This chain joins TRBV2 and TRBJ2-1; 9 bases are a match to TRBD2. The CDR3 is 14 residues long. Germline V gives CDR1 SNHLY, CDR2 FYNNEI. J lost 6 bases, V lost 7 bases, and 7 bases had no gene match. Here the CDR3 DNA reads TGTGCCAGCATGGGACTAGCCACCCTCAATGAGCAGTTCTTC. Translating it yields CASMGLATLNEQFF.

The rearrangement links TRBV7-9 to TRBJ2-5, with 10 bases that match TRBD1. CDR3 length: 14 amino acids. Trimming removed 3 bases from V and 5 bases from J; junction bases left unmatched: 3. Germline lookup yields CDR1 SEHNR and CDR2 FQNEAQ (reference sequence). The chain's CDR3 is CASSLTGGGETQYF. Here the CDR3 DNA reads TGTGCCAGCAGCTTGACAGGGGGCGGCGAGACCCAGTACTTC. Using reference TRBV7-9 and TRBJ2-5 for the parts outside the CDR3, the full variable domain is DTGVSQNPRHKITKRGQNVTFRCDPISEHNRLYWYRQTLGQGPEFLTYFQNEAQLEKSRLLSDRFSAERPKGSFSTLEIQRTEQGDSAMYLCASSLTGGGETQYFGPGTRLLVL.

The chain links TRBV11-2 to TRBJ1-1, with D unclear. In germline, CDR1 is SGHAT, CDR2 FQNNGV. This CDR3 has 15 residues. Trimming took 0 bases from V and 0 from J, leaving 8 bases between them. The CDR3: CASSLDRGLNTEAFF. The CDR3 nucleotides are TGTGCCAGCAGCTTAGATCGAGGGTTGAACACTGAAGCTTTCTTT.

V is TRBV25-1 and J is TRBJ2-3, with D uncertain. The CDR3 covers 16 residues. Trimming stripped 1 base from V and 0 bases from J, with 11 bases between. Per germline, CDR1 MGHDK and CDR2 SYGVNS. The CDR3 DNA sequence: TGTGCCAGCAGTGAATCGGCGGCCTCTAGCACAGATACGCAGTATTTT. Residues: CASSESAASSTDTQYF. The full variable domain, completed using reference TRBV25-1 and TRBJ2-3, is EADIYQTPRYLVIGTGKKITLECSQTMGHDKMYWYQQDPGMELHLIHYSYGVNSTEKGDLSSESTVSRIRTEHFPLTLESARPSHTSQYLCASSESAASSTDTQYFGPGTRLTVL.

The chain links TRBV7-3 to TRBJ2-7, with 8 positions matching TRBD1. This CDR3 has 13 amino acids. J gave up 3 bases and V 3 bases, and 1 base lay outside the gene matches. Germline V gene lookup returns CDR1 SGHTA and CDR2 FQGTGA. The CDR3 coding sequence is TGTGCCAGCAGCTTCGACAGGGGCTACGAGCAGTACTTC. It yields the protein CASSFDRGYEQYF.

The chain employs TRBV30 and TRBJ1-1, with a possible D match to TRBD1 (6 bases). Germline V gene data show CDR1 as GTSNPN and CDR2 as SVGIG (reference sequence). The V and J ends lost 0 bases and 0 bases respectively, with 11 bases between them. There are 15 residues in the CDR3. The CDR3 protein is CAWSVRRGMNTEAFF. The CDR3 nucleotides are TGTGCCTGGAGTGTACGCAGGGGCATGAACACTGAAGCTTTCTTT.

This sequence joins TRBV7-3 and TRBJ2-1; 9 nucleotides match TRBD2. Trimming at V came to 0 bases and at J to 10 bases, leaving 10 bases not matched to a gene. CDR3 size: 16 residues. Germline V CDR1 and CDR2: SGHTA, FQGTGA. The CDR3: CASSLTRGRALGEQFF. The CDR3, as DNA: TGTGCCAGCAGCTTAACTCGCGGGAGGGCCCTCGGGGAGCAGTTCTTC. Together with reference TRBV7-3 and TRBJ2-1, the CDR3 gives the full variable domain: GAGVSQTPSNKVTEKGKYVELRCDPISGHTALYWYRQSLGQGPEFLIYFQGTGAADDSGLPNDRFFAVRPEGSVSTLKIQRTERGDSAVYLCASSLTRGRALGEQFFGPGTRLTVL.

The rearrangement links TRBV28 to TRBJ2-7, with 10 positions matching TRBD2. CDR1 and CDR2 from the germline V gene are MDHEN and SYDVKM. With 6 bases clipped from V and 0 bases from J, the junction kept 2 bases outside the gene matches. The CDR3 is 14 residues long. The CDR3 is CASSGTSDSYEQYF. The CDR3 DNA reads as TGTGCCAGCAGCGGGACTAGCGACTCCTACGAGCAGTACTTC.

This clone appeared a single time. The CDR3 sequence: CASRQGDQPQHF. Here the CDR3 DNA reads TGTGCCAGCAGACAGGGTGATCAGCCCCAGCATTTT. The chain recombines TRBV6-6 with TRBJ1-5, with D perhaps matching TRBD1 (6 bases). V lost 6 bases and J lost 5, with 8 bases in between. The germline CDR1 and CDR2 sequences are MNHNY and SVGAGI (reference sequence). The CDR3 consists of 12 residues.